What follows are 4 T cell receptor beta chains derived from one specimen sequenced in a study of T cells in Graves' hyperthyroidism and ophthalmopathy. Regions amplified from RNA transcripts were the TCR beta CDR3 regions. Carried out on the TCR CDR3, a first-round RT-PCR used the HTBI primer set. In TCRdb, the multiplex PCR reads were re-called with MiXCR into one record per CDR3 protein. This sample has a few hundred thousand distinct CDR3 sequences; 40% to 55% occur once, and the top ten carry around a fifth. Sequenced input: peripheral blood or thyroid tissue (not recorded which). The receptors come from an adult woman with Graves' disease, either hyperthyroidism or ophthalmopathy (not recorded which).

In regard to this clonotype: At one end the junction does not follow the germline gene, possibly because of a read error. This rearrangement joins TRBV6-5 to TRBJ1-3; D gene ambiguous. This CDR3 is 15 amino acids long. Germline V gives CDR1 MNHEY, CDR2 SVGAGI. DNA of the CDR3: TGTGCCATCAGTGGTCGGGGAGAGGATGGCTACACCATATATTTT. Translation: CAISGRGEDGYTIYF.

This chain links TRBV29-1 with TRBJ1-5; 7 bases are a match to TRBD1. V was clipped by 6 bases and J by 0 bases; unmatched bases: 8. There are 15 residues in the CDR3. The V gene's germline CDR1 is SQVTM and CDR2 ANQGSEA. CDR3 sequence reads: CSVTTGAGSNQPQHF. The CDR3 DNA follows: TGCAGCGTCACAACAGGGGCCGGTAGCAATCAGCCCCAGCATTTT.

This clonotype was recorded only once. For the CDR3, the DNA is TGTGCCAGCACCCTTGGGGGGGTACAAGAGACCCAGTACTTC. Residues: CASTLGGVQETQYF. This sequence joins TRBV7-9 and TRBJ2-5; 7 bases are a match to TRBD2. Trimming removed 7 bases from V and 2 bases from J; junction bases left unmatched: 7. The CDR3 loop spans 14 amino acids. CDR1 and CDR2 (germline): SEHNR, FQNEAQ (reference sequence).

Notes on this clonotype: No DNA is shown, since the ends of the CDR3 on it are uncertain; the CDR3 is the one TCRdb lists. CDR3 in amino acids: CASSPGTSLDTGELFFGETQYF. This sequence joins TRBV12-3 or TRBV12-4 and TRBJ2-5; the table's D call TRBD2 went unverified against the DNA. A total of 22 residues make up the CDR3, ends included.